A single T cell receptor (beta chain) is shown here with its context. The data derive from a study of blood T cell repertoires in COVID-19. Across the whole study: Specimens from acute and convalescent COVID-19 originated in the United States, Italy and Spain. Sample material is recorded as cDNA or gDNA derived from T cells, B-cell-depleted T cells, or PBMCs.

The CDR3 is made up of 14 amino acids. Germline CDR1 MNHNY, CDR2 SVGAGI (reference sequence). The V end was cut by 2 bases, the J end by 1 base, with 8 bases between. Authors' methods: Reference gene primer amplification gave estimated nucleated cell counts. The assay was immunoSEQ multiplex PCR, and TCRdb's table has in-frame clones only and misses some. The DNA gave D and trimming, while V, J and clone size come from that table. The sample has under 200,000 clones, roughly 86% seen once. Enrolment of Seattle patients took place during active infection, and they were followed longitudinally. Source material: peripheral blood. The sequence was obtained from a woman aged 80 or over with COVID-19, enrolled during active disease. The chain has TRBV6-6 and TRBJ1-1, with D unclear. As DNA, the CDR3 is TGTGCCAGCAGTTACGCCACAGAGAACACTGAAGCTTTCTTT. It is translated as CASSYATENTEAFF.